The subject of this entry is one T cell receptor beta chain. The table came from immunoSEQ multiplex PCR; TCRdb's copy has only in-frame clones and leaves some out. The sample holds roughly 660,000 clones, around 89% seen once. This entry comes from a study of shared T cell receptors in the human thymus. These data are also associated with another study on human thymus T cells. This second report adds: Donor material was obtained from healthy Finnish infants undergoing corrective surgery for congenital heart defects. From resections taken during corrective heart surgery, the thymus tissue was obtained. Thymic and blood repertoires seemed to show skewed V and J gene use.

The sample comprised thymocytes. This receptor was obtained from a boy in the first two years of life with a congenital heart defect.

The CDR3 bases are TGTGCCAGCTCACCACCTGAAACCTCAGGTGAGCAGTTCTTC. Protein product: CASSPPETSGEQFF. This rearrangement joins TRBV18 to TRBJ2-1, with D uncertain. CDR1 is KGHSH and CDR2 is LQKENI in the germline V gene. Deletions cut 0 bases from V and 9 bases from J, with 12 bases between. This CDR3 region has 14 residues.